Reported below is one T cell receptor beta chain. The sample is drawn from a study of blood T cells in healthy people across ages. Germline V gene lookup returns CDR1 DFQATT and CDR2 SNEGSKA (reference sequence). The V end lost 2 bases, the J end lost 12 bases, and 20 bases lay between the germline ends. This CDR3 has 14 residues. Sample-barcoded 5' priming and a J-beta primer mix drove a second PCR of roughly 6 to 12 cycles. TCRdb fed the 5' RACE reads into MiXCR, producing one record per CDR3 protein. The sample lists some 1.7 million distinct CDR3 sequences, 28% occurring once. Input material: blood. This rearrangement joins TRBV20-1 to TRBJ2-1, with a possible D match to TRBD2 (6 bases). The receptor was derived from a woman between 25 and 40 years old in good health. CDR3 nucleotide sequence: TGCAGTGCTAGACCTTCTCGGGGGACTTACGCGCAGTTCTTC. It yields the protein CSARPSRGTYAQFF.